This TCR beta chain appears in the sequencing data of a study of T cells in women clearing cervical HPV infection. About the research overall: Controls gave blood once infection was undetectable; cases at lesion identification. The study, taken as a whole, reports: Cases and controls were distinguished at AUC about 0.86 by richness and V genes.

Comments on this clone: The antigen remains unidentified. The observed sequence ends 3 residues before the CDR3 terminus, with the missing tail filled in from the germline J gene.

Data came from immunoSEQ multiplex PCR; TCRdb stores just in-frame clones and leaves some out. The sample has about 20,000 clones; the top ten hold about 3%. The CDR3 spans 14 residues. Germline-derived CDR1 and CDR2 are GTSNPN and SVGIG (reference sequence). J lost 9 bases, V lost 0 bases, and 6 bases had no gene match. The J gene is TRBJ2-1, the V gene TRBV30, with TRBD1 matching 9 bases. The receptor was isolated from a woman between 18 and 69 years old with a cervical HPV16 infection that either progressed to CIN3+ or cleared (not recorded which). Sequences were obtained from blood buffy coat. The sequenced part of the CDR3 DNA is TGTGCCTGGAGTGTGGGGGGGACAGGGAGTGAG. This translates into CAWSVGGTGSE. The entire CDR3 protein reads CAWSVGGTGSEQFF.